This T cell receptor (beta chain) was identified during a study of CD8 T cells in Susac syndrome. With random hexamers, roughly 0.45 to 1 ug RNA was reverse transcribed. TCRdb re-analysed the immunoSEQ multiplex PCR reads in MiXCR, keeping a single row per CDR3 protein. The table records some 120,000 distinct CDR3 sequences, under 95% of them present only once. V was cut by 5 bases and J by 4 bases, with 14 bases left in between. This CDR3 has 14 amino acids. Germline-derived CDR1 and CDR2 are SEHNR and FQNEAQ (reference sequence). Sequencing was performed on CD8+ T cells from PBMCs. This TCR came from a human donor in good health. This sequence joins TRBV7-9 and TRBJ1-1; D unclear. The CDR3 loop reads CASSPREGGTEAFF. In nucleotides, the CDR3 is TGTGCCAGCAGCCCCCGGGAGGGCGGCACTGAAGCTTTCTTT.